The source of this TCR beta chain is a study of shared clonotypes between healthy human individuals. Study-wide background: Used for every donor were three CD4 naive, three CD4 memory, two CD8 naive and one CD8 memory plate. Study-wide findings and caveats: Only blood was sampled, and tissue TCR repertoires likely differ from blood ones.

On this clone itself: Antigen unknown.

The authors split each subset's genomic DNA evenly across several immunoSEQ plates. Clones were sequenced by immunoSEQ multiplex PCR, and TCRdb holds only the in-frame ones, with some missing. The sample carries hundreds of thousands of clones, around two thirds recorded once. V shed 2 bases and J 2 bases; nucleotides not matched to a gene: 4. Per germline, CDR1 SGHTA and CDR2 FQGNSA. This CDR3 is built from 15 residues. Source material: memory CD4+ T cells sorted from blood. This sample's subset: CD45RA-negative fraction. The chain combines TRBV7-2 with TRBJ2-7; 9 bases match TRBD2. This sequence was found in a woman aged 30 to 39 in good health. The CDR3 bases are TGTGCCAGCAGCTTAATGGGCGGGAGGGCCTACGAGCAGTACTTC. Translated, it gives CASSLMGGRAYEQYF. The variable domain in full, with the rest retrieved from reference TRBV7-2 and TRBJ2-7, is GAGVSQSPSNKVTEKGKDVELRCDPISGHTALYWYRQSLGQGLEFLIYFQGNSAPDKSGLPSDRFSAERTGGSVSTLTIQRTQQEDSAVYLCASSLMGGRAYEQYFGPGTRLTVT.